Following are 32 T cell receptor delta chains from one sample sequenced in a study of gamma-delta chains in newborns, infants, children. TCRdb redid clone calling on the reads using CATT. This table has approximately 3,200 delta-chain clones, 40% to 65% appearing once. Sequencing was performed on blood. Receptors originate from a child who received the measles vaccine.

Comments on this clone: A much more abundant neighbour one base away suggests this may be a read error. The V gene is TRDV2, the J gene TRDJ1; 7 bases are shared with TRDD3. CDR1 and CDR2 from the germline V gene are GEAIGNYY and EKD. The CDR3 totals 14 residues. As DNA, the CDR3 is TGTGCCTGTGACTCCGTACTGGGGACCGATAAACCCATCTTT. Protein product: CACDSVLGTDKPIF.

This chain links TRDV1 with TRDJ1, with 7 bases matching TRDD3. CDR3 length: 21 amino acids. Trimming took 5 bases from V and 0 from J; bases not matched to a gene: 24. The germline V gene encodes CDR1 TSWWSYY and CDR2 QGS. The CDR3 sequence is CALGPFLPRAWGFPYTDKLIF. The CDR3 region has the DNA TGTGCTCTTGGGCCCTTTCTACCGCGAGCCTGGGGGTTTCCGTACACCGATAAACTCATCTTT.

About this clone itself: One base away lies a much larger clone, so this may be a sequencing read error. The sample holds other DNA sequences that translate to the same CDR3. The chain links TRDV2 to TRDJ1; a possible D gene is TRDD3 (6 bases). This CDR3 contains 15 residues. Germline-derived CDR1 and CDR2 are GEAIGNYY and EKD. Trimming removed 0 bases at V and 1 base at J, with 11 bases between. In nucleotides, the CDR3 is TGTGCCTGTGACACCGTTGGGGGGCCCACCGATAAACTCATCTTT. Translation gives CACDTVGGPTDKLIF.

V usage is TRDV1 and J usage is TRDJ1; 10 positions match TRDD3. J was trimmed by 1 base and V by 0 bases; bases with no gene match: 14. The CDR3 covers 20 residues. Germline lookup yields CDR1 TSWWSYY and CDR2 QGS. The CDR3 DNA reads as TGTGCTCTTGGGGAACTTGCCCTAGCGGGGGGGGATACGCGCACCGATAAACTCATCTTT. Translated, it gives CALGELALAGGDTRTDKLIF.

This chain uses TRDV2 with TRDJ1; 8 bases align to TRDD3. This CDR3 is built from 17 residues. The trim removed 3 bases at V and 0 bases at J, leaving 11 bases unmatched. Per germline, CDR1 GEAIGNYY and CDR2 EKD. The CDR3 loop reads CACDFVLGGRYTDKLIF. CDR3 bases: TGTGCCTGTGACTTCGTACTGGGGGGCCGGTACACCGATAAACTCATCTTT.

Concerning this clone itself: This could be a read error, since a much larger clone is one nucleotide away. The gene calls are TRDV1 and TRDJ1; a possible D gene is TRDD3 (6 bases). Germline CDR1 is TSWWSYY and CDR2 is QGS. CDR3 length: 22 residues. V shed 1 base and J shed 3 bases, with 33 bases lying between them. For the CDR3, the DNA is TGTGCTCTTGGGGAACCCCTCCGGGCCTATTCCCGATACTGGGAGATACCCGATAAACTCATCTTT. This translates into CALGEPLRAYSRYWEIPDKLIF.

Turning to this clone: A read error may explain this, as a much larger clone is one base away. The chain uses TRDV2 and TRDJ2, with TRDD3 matching 10 bases. The V segment lost 4 bases and the J segment 9 bases; nucleotides outside the gene matches: 10. Germline V gene data show CDR1 as GEAIGNYY and CDR2 as EKD. CDR3 length equals 15 residues. CDR3 sequence: CACEKLGDPTTQLFF. The CDR3 nucleotides read TGTGCCTGTGAAAAACTGGGGGATCCTACAACACAACTCTTCTTT.

About this clone: Being one base from a much bigger clone, this may be a read error. Other DNA sequences of this sample code for an identical CDR3. This chain uses TRDV1 with TRDJ1, with TRDD3 matching over 10 bases. CDR3 length: 18 amino acids. Germline assignment: CDR1 TSWWSYY and CDR2 QGS. The CDR3 DNA follows: TGTGCCCTTGGGGACGGTGGGGGATACCCTGAGTACACCGATAAACTCATCTTT. Its translation is CALGDGGGYPEYTDKLIF.

The CDR3 region is CALGDPRVLGYTDKLIF. DNA of the CDR3: TGTGCTCTTGGGGACCCACGGGTACTGGGATACACCGATAAACTCATCTTT. The chain combines TRDV1 with TRDJ1, with D perhaps matching TRDD3 (6 bases). The CDR3 covers 17 residues. V was clipped by 3 bases and J by 0 bases, with 17 bases between them. Germline CDR1 is TSWWSYY and CDR2 is QGS.

On this clone itself: It differs at one base from a far larger clone, so likely a read error. This chain joins TRDV2 and TRDJ3; 8 bases line up with TRDD3. Germline V CDR1 and CDR2: GEAIGNYY, EKD. The CDR3 has 18 residues. CDR3 sequence: CACDTVLGGSWGTRQMFF. In DNA, the CDR3 is TGTGCCTGTGACACCGTACTGGGGGGCTCCTGGGGCACCCGACAGATGTTTTTC.

To note about this clone: This clone may be a read error of a much larger clone one base away. This chain joins TRDV2 and TRDJ3, with 11 bases matching TRDD3. The germline gives CDR1 GEAIGNYY, CDR2 EKD. This CDR3 contains 18 residues. CDR3 sequence: CACDTGGYASWDSRQMFF. In DNA, the CDR3 is TGTGCCTGTGACACTGGGGGATACGCCTCCTGGGACAGCCGACAGATGTTTTTC.

CDR3 region: CALGEPWGGGGGSALTAQLFF. CDR3 DNA sequence: TGTGCTCTTGGGGAGCCTTGGGGAGGTGGTGGGGGCTCCGCTTTGACAGCACAACTCTTCTTT. The chain uses TRDV1 and TRDJ2, with D perhaps matching TRDD3 (6 bases). The CDR3 covers 21 residues. CDR1 is TSWWSYY, CDR2 QGS, per germline. The V end lost 3 bases, the J end lost 0 bases, and 26 bases lay between the germline ends.

To note about this clone: One base separates it from a far larger clone, so it is likely a read error. The chain joins TRDV2 to TRDJ3; 7 bases align to TRDD3. This CDR3 has 19 amino acids. The germline V gene encodes CDR1 GEAIGNYY and CDR2 EKD. Losses at the gene ends were 0 bases for V and 0 bases for J; bases not matched to a gene: 7. DNA for the CDR3: TGTGCCTGTGACACCGTACCGGGGGATGTCTCCTGGGACACCCGACAGATGTTTTTC. This sequence encodes CACDTVPGDVSWDTRQMFF.

The chain recombines TRDV1 with TRDJ1; 10 nucleotides agree with TRDD3. CDR1 is TSWWSYY and CDR2 is QGS in the germline V gene. V trimming: 3 bases; J trimming: 2 bases; junction bases outside the gene matches: 21. CDR3 length: 21 residues. The CDR3 loop reads CALGDPVLQIVLGDGTDKLIF. The CDR3 DNA sequence: TGTGCTCTTGGGGATCCCGTTCTTCAGATTGTACTGGGGGATGGGACCGATAAACTCATCTTT.

J is TRDJ1 and V is TRDV2; tentatively, D is TRDD3 (5 bases). This CDR3 has 18 amino acids. CDR1 is GEAIGNYY and CDR2 is EKD in the germline V gene. V lost 0 bases and J lost 3, with 22 bases in between. The CDR3 nucleotides read TGTGCCTGTGACACCCTTTCTCGAGGGGGCCCAGCACCCGATAAACTCATCTTT. Translation: CACDTLSRGGPAPDKLIF.

The V gene is TRDV1, the J gene TRDJ1; the match to TRDD3 covers 11 bases. The CDR3 totals 16 residues. Germline V gives CDR1 TSWWSYY, CDR2 QGS. The V segment lost 2 bases and the J segment 2 bases; nucleotides outside the gene matches: 4. The CDR3 DNA reads as TGTGCTCTTGGGGAAGGTGGGGGATACGGAACCGATAAACTCATCTTT. Amino acids: CALGEGGGYGTDKLIF.

For this clone: The junction differs from germline at one of its ends, possibly a read error. At the DNA level, this CDR3 is encoded by other sequences in the same sample as well. The chain recombines TRDV1 with TRDJ1; 10 bases map to TRDD3. Germline V lookup: CDR1 TSWWSYY, CDR2 QGS. This CDR3 comprises 22 residues. The CDR3 loop is CALGELLMRGGKLGDLTDKLIF. CDR3 sequence (DNA): TGCGCTCTTGGGGAACTTCTCATGCGGGGGGGAAAACTGGGGGATTTAACCGATAAACTCATCTTT.

This clone was seen more than once but under ten times. It differs at one base from a far larger clone, so likely a read error. The CDR3 DNA sequence: TGTGCCTGTGACACCATACTGGGGGATAGCTCCTGGGACACCCGACAGATGTTTTTC. Its translation: CACDTILGDSSWDTRQMFF. The chain carries TRDV2 and TRDJ3, with 11 nucleotides matching TRDD3. The CDR3 is 19 residues long. Per germline, CDR1 GEAIGNYY and CDR2 EKD. The ends lost 0 bases at V and 0 bases at J; junction bases unmatched: 3.

Points on this clone: This may arise from a read error, as a much more abundant clone is one base away. The J gene is TRDJ1, the V gene TRAV29/DV5; 8 bases are a match to TRDD3. Germline V gene data show CDR1 as NSMFDY and CDR2 as ISSIKDK. This CDR3 is built from 18 residues. CDR3 amino acids: CASSTEGYAGLYTDKLIF. The DNA of the CDR3 is TGTGCATCAAGTACTGAGGGATACGCGGGTCTGTACACCGATAAACTCATCTTT.

The rearrangement joins TRDV2 to TRDJ3, with TRDD3 matching over 9 bases. This CDR3 has 18 amino acids. V was clipped by 3 bases and J by 6 bases; unmatched bases: 11. The germline V gene encodes CDR1 GEAIGNYY and CDR2 EKD. In DNA form, the CDR3 reads TGTGCCTGTGACTTCCTACCTGGGGGATTAATGGACACCCGACAGATGTTTTTC. Translated: CACDFLPGGLMDTRQMFF.

Relative to its sample, this clone is large. Other DNA sequences in this specimen translate into the identical CDR3. The J gene is TRDJ1, the V gene TRDV2; TRDD3 matches at 7 bases. Trimming took 0 bases from V and 0 from J; bases not matched to a gene: 6. The CDR3 sequence is 16 residues long. Per the germline V gene, CDR1 is GEAIGNYY and CDR2 is EKD. The CDR3 spells CACDTLGETYTDKLIF. The CDR3 DNA is TGTGCCTGTGACACCTTGGGGGAGACTTACACCGATAAACTCATCTTT.

The chain couples TRAV29/DV5 to TRDJ1; D call uncertain. Germline CDR1 NSMFDY, CDR2 ISSIKDK. V was trimmed by 6 bases and J by 6 bases, leaving 18 bases between them. The CDR3 loop spans 13 amino acids. Written as DNA, the CDR3 is TGTGCAGTTTCCGTACCCATGACTCATAAACTCATCTTT. This translates into CAVSVPMTHKLIF.

About this clone: At one boundary the junction diverges from the germline segment, which might be a read error. This same CDR3 is encoded by further DNA sequences in the sample. The chain has TRDV1 and TRDJ1, with 10 bases lining up with TRDD3. The CDR3 is 22 residues long. Germline-derived CDR1 and CDR2 are TSWWSYY and QGS. The CDR3 DNA reads TGTGCTCTCGGGGAAGTAGGGCGCTTCCTACGTAGGGGGATACGCCTCACCGATAAACTCATCTTT. Translation gives CALGEVGRFLRRGIRLTDKLIF.

This clone was seen a single time. A clone one base away is much larger, so this may be a read error. The J gene is TRDJ1, the V gene TRDV2; 12 bases match TRDD3. CDR1 and CDR2 from the germline V gene are GEAIGNYY and EKD. Germline trimming cut 3 bases from V and 4 bases from J; bases unmatched to any gene: 11. The CDR3 sequence is 17 residues long. CDR3 region: CACDGLGDTKYGDKLIF. As DNA, the CDR3 is TGTGCCTGTGACGGTCTGGGGGATACGAAGTATGGCGATAAACTCATCTTT.

By sample share, this clone is medium-sized (0.01 to 0.1%). The sample carries other DNA sequences with the same CDR3. The chain carries TRDV2 and TRDJ3, with D hard to call. CDR1 and CDR2 from the germline V gene are GEAIGNYY and EKD. Trimming took off 0 bases at V and 0 bases at J, with 17 bases between the two ends. This CDR3 comprises 20 residues. The CDR3 region is CACDTGPSTTSSWDTRQMFF. The CDR3 bases are TGTGCCTGTGACACCGGGCCTAGCACGACAAGCTCCTGGGACACCCGACAGATGTTTTTC.

The sample holds one count of this clone. Here the CDR3 reads CACDTVLGVLGDKGDTDKLIF. The CDR3 DNA follows: TGTGCCTGTGACACCGTTTTGGGTGTACTGGGGGATAAAGGGGACACCGATAAACTCATCTTT. The chain uses TRDV2 and TRDJ1; 11 nucleotides align to TRDD3. The CDR3 is 21 amino acids. Germline-derived CDR1 and CDR2 are GEAIGNYY and EKD. J lost 0 bases, V lost 0 bases, and 17 bases had no gene match.

The chain carries TRAV29/DV5 and TRDJ1; 9 bases agree with TRDD2. Germline trimming cut 0 bases from V and 7 bases from J; bases unmatched to any gene: 10. Germline V gene sequence: CDR1 NSMFDY, CDR2 ISSIKDK. This CDR3 is built from 15 residues. Written as DNA, the CDR3 is TGTGCAGCAAGCGCCGCCCTTCCTACGGCCATTAAACTCATCTTT. This sequence encodes CAASAALPTAIKLIF.

In its sample, this clone was seen a few times. The sample contains more than one DNA sequence encoding this CDR3. CDR3 sequence: CALGEGVGGYGPTDKLIF. CDR3 in DNA: TGTGCTCTTGGGGAGGGCGTAGGGGGATACGGTCCTACCGATAAACTCATCTTT. This chain connects TRDV1 to TRDJ1, with 10 bases identical to TRDD3. Looked up from germline, CDR1 is TSWWSYY and CDR2 is QGS. This CDR3 comprises 18 residues. The J segment lost 2 bases and the V segment lost 3 bases, leaving 12 bases of the junction unmatched.

Worth noting for this clone: A much bigger clone sits one base away, suggesting this may be a read error. The chain uses TRDV2 and TRDJ1, with a weak D call TRDD3 (5 bases). This CDR3 has 14 residues. V shed 4 bases and J shed 4 bases, with 15 bases lying between them. Germline V lookup: CDR1 GEAIGNYY, CDR2 EKD. CDR3 sequence: CACESPGGDDKLIF. Written as DNA, the CDR3 is TGTGCCTGTGAAAGTCCCGGTGGGGACGATAAACTCATCTTT.

This chain links TRDV1 with TRDJ1; the D gene is possibly TRDD3 (6 bases). The CDR3 is made up of 20 amino acids. Germline V gives CDR1 TSWWSYY, CDR2 QGS. The V end lost 2 bases, the J end lost 3 bases, and 28 bases lay between the germline ends. CDR3 in DNA: TGTGCTCTTGGGGAATCCCGATTCCTTAATCGGATACACGTTCCCGATAAACTCATCTTT. This encodes CALGESRFLNRIHVPDKLIF.

Of note for this clone: A much larger clone lies one base from this, so it may be a read error. The chain links TRDV2 to TRDJ2; 9 bases agree with TRDD3. V lost 0 bases and J lost 2; bases outside the gene matches: 12. CDR3 length: 19 amino acids. Germline CDR1 is GEAIGNYY and CDR2 is EKD. The CDR3 nucleotides are TGTGCCTGTGACACCGTACCGGGGGATACTAATCTGTTGACAGCACAACTCTTCTTT. This translates into CACDTVPGDTNLLTAQLFF.

The rearrangement uses TRDV1 and TRDJ3; TRDD3 matches at 10 bases. The length of the CDR3 is 23 residues. CDR1 TSWWSYY and CDR2 QGS come from the germline V gene. The trim removed 1 base at V and 1 base at J, leaving 16 bases unmatched. The CDR3, as DNA: TGTGCTCTTGGGGAACGCCCCGTTCCGGGGGATACGTTTGGGTCCTGGGACACCCGACAGATGTTTTTC. It encodes CALGERPVPGDTFGSWDTRQMFF.